Given below is one T cell receptor beta chain in context. The CDR3 loop spans 16 amino acids. Germline CDR1 SEHNR, CDR2 FQNEAQ (reference sequence). J lost 2 bases, V lost 5 bases, and 9 bases had no gene match. The sample belongs to a study of blood T cell repertoires in COVID-19. Study-wide context: There were acute and convalescent COVID-19 samples, and they came from the United States, Italy and Spain. The cDNA or gDNA used as material had been derived from T cells, B-cell-depleted T cells, or PBMCs.

Original processing methods: Reference gene primer amplification in the assay estimated nucleated cell counts. Profiled with immunoSEQ multiplex PCR; TCRdb holds only in-frame clones, not every one. D and trimming were read from the DNA, whereas the V and J calls and clone size are those reported in that table. The sample records about 110,000 clones, about 90% being singletons. This TCR derives from a woman in her 30s with acute or convalescent COVID-19. The sequenced material came from peripheral blood. The chain links TRBV7-9 to TRBJ2-1, with 7 positions matching TRBD2. CDR3 region: CASSQTTSVTYNEQFF. The CDR3 nucleotides are TGTGCCAGCAGCCAAACAACTAGCGTGACCTACAATGAGCAGTTCTTC.